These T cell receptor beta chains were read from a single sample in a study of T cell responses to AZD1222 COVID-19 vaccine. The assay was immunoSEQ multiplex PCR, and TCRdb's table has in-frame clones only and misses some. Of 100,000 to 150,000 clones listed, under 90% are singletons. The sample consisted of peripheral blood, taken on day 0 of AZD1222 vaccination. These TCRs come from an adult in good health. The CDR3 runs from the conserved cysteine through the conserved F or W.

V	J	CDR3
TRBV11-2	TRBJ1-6	CASSLGGSPLHF
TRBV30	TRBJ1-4	CAWSHGEKLFF
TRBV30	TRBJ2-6	CAEGQVFSGANVLTF
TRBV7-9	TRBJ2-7	CASSLGGGEQYF
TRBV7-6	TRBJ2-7	CASSLTGGYEQYF
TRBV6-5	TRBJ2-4	CASRGGNIQYF
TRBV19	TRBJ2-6	CASKSRSGANVLTF
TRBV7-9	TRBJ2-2	CASSRGSPPSGELFF
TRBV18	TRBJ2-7	CASSPGDSSYEQYF
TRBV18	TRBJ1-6	CASSLQGDNSPLHF
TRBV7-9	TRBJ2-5	CASTTRGQETQYF
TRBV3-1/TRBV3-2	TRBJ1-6	CASSLSGALNSPLHF
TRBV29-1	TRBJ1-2	CSVWGAPKGGDGYTF
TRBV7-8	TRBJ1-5	CASSLIRGADQPQHF
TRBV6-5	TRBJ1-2	CASSPDADFYGYTF
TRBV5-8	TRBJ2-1	CASSLAWGSSYNEQFF
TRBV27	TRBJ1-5	CASSFGRSNQPQHF
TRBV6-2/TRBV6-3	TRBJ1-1	CASSYKAGTGYSRTEAFF
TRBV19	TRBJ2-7	CASSIGPGTYEQYF
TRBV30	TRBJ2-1	CAWNRGGGSYNEQFF
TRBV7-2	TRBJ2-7	CASSHRQGDGYEQYF
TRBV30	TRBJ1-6	CAWSPSHGRVVNSPLHF